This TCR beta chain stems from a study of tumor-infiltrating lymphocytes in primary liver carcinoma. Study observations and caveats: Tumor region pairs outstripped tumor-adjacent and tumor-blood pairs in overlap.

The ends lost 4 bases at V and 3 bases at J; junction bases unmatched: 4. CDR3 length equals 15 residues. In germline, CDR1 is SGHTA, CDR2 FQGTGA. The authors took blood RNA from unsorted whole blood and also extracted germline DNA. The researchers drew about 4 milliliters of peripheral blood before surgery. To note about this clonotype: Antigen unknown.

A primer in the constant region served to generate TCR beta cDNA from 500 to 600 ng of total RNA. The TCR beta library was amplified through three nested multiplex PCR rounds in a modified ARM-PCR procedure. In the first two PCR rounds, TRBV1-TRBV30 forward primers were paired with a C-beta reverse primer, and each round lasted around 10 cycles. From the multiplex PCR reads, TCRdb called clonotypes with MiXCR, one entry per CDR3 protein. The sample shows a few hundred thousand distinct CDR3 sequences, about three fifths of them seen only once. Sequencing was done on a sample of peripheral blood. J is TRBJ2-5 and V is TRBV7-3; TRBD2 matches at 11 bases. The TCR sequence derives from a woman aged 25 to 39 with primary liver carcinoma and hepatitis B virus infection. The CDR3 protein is CASSSTSGSKETQYF. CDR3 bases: TGTGCCAGCAGCTCAACTAGCGGGAGTAAAGAGACCCAGTACTTC. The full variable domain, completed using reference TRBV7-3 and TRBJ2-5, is GAGVSQTPSNKVTEKGKYVELRCDPISGHTALYWYRQSLGQGPEFLIYFQGTGAADDSGLPNDRFFAVRPEGSVSTLKIQRTERGDSAVYLCASSSTSGSKETQYFGPGTRLLVL.